This T cell receptor beta chain originates from a study of OX40 agonist ivuxolimab in advanced cancers. Study results and limitations: At doses 0.1 to 3.0 mg/kg, CD4+ and CD8+ clones expanded. Individuals who were partial responders at 0.1-3.0 mg/kg had clonal expansion that ranked among the lowest. No determination was made of the antigen specificity of the expanded peripheral T cells.

With 4 bases clipped from V and 1 base from J, the junction kept 6 bases outside the gene matches. The CDR3 consists of 15 residues. CDR1 and CDR2 from the germline V gene are LGHNA and YNFKEQ. Produced via immunoSEQ multiplex PCR; TCRdb's table is partial and in-frame only. The data hold approximately 58,000 clones, with 88% observed a single time. To note about this clone: Its matching antigen is unknown.

Autoimmune disease history or systemic immunosuppression disqualified patients. V and J are TRBV4-2 and TRBJ1-1; the match to TRBD1 covers 7 bases. The source is an adult with an advanced solid tumor such as melanoma, head and neck, liver or kidney cancer. Sequenced here: CD4+ or CD8+ T cells sorted from blood, sampled in a trial of the OX40 agonist ivuxolimab. CDR3 nucleotide sequence: TGTGCCAGCAGCCCAAGAGGGACAGAGAACACTGAAGCTTTCTTT. As protein: CASSPRGTENTEAFF.